Each of the 10 T cell receptor beta chains below was sequenced from the same sample in a study of PD-1 blockade in mismatch repair-deficient tumors. The data were produced by immunoSEQ multiplex PCR, yet TCRdb's version contains in-frame clones alone and is incomplete. The data show about 130,000 clones, about 88% seen once. The material sequenced was peripheral blood, taken approximately 71 weeks after starting pembrolizumab. The receptors derive from an adult with mismatch repair-deficient cancer.

The rearrangement links TRBV5-4 to TRBJ2-2; D gene ambiguous. Trimming took 7 bases from V and 6 from J, leaving 7 bases between them. Germline V gene sequence: CDR1 SGHNT, CDR2 YYREEE (reference sequence). This CDR3 is 11 amino acids long. In DNA form, the CDR3 reads TGTGCCAGCGTAACAGCCGGGGAGCTGTTTTTT. Translation gives CASVTAGELFF.

This clone was seen a few times. The chain recombines TRBV5-4 with TRBJ2-7; TRBD2 is a possible D gene (6 bases). Trimming took off 2 bases at V and 0 bases at J, with 12 bases between the two ends. The germline CDR1 and CDR2 sequences are SGHNT and YYREEE (reference sequence). CDR3 size: 15 residues. This CDR3 is CASSLDPGASYEQYF. The CDR3 DNA is TGTGCCAGCAGCTTAGATCCGGGAGCCTCCTACGAGCAGTACTTC.

This clone has just a few counts. J is TRBJ2-2 and V is TRBV6-1; D may be TRBD2 (5 bases). The germline CDR1 and CDR2 sequences are MNHNS and SASEGT. The CDR3 runs 14 residues. The V end lost 8 bases, the J end lost 3 bases, and 13 bases lay between the germline ends. For the CDR3, the DNA is TGTGCCAGCGGTGGGGAGCGGTACACCGGGGAGCTGTTTTTT. This translates into CASGGERYTGELFF.

The V gene is TRBV5-4, the J gene TRBJ2-3, with TRBD2 matching 8 bases. Losses at the gene ends were 4 bases for V and 3 bases for J; bases not matched to a gene: 7. Germline V lookup: CDR1 SGHNT, CDR2 YYREEE (reference sequence). The CDR3 has 15 amino acids. CDR3 residues: CASSPGVAGTDTQYF. CDR3 in DNA: TGTGCCAGCAGCCCCGGGGTAGCGGGGACAGATACGCAGTATTTT.

This clone was detected only a few times. The V call is TRBV6-1, the J call TRBJ2-5, with unresolved D. This CDR3 has 14 residues. Trimming removed 4 bases from V and 4 bases from J, with 13 bases in between. The germline V gene encodes CDR1 MNHNS and CDR2 SASEGT. Here the CDR3 DNA reads TGTGCCAGCAGTGGCCGGGCCCTCGGAGAGACCCAGTACTTC. Protein product: CASSGRALGETQYF.

The chain carries TRBV6-1 and TRBJ2-7; no clear D. The germline CDR1 and CDR2 sequences are MNHNS and SASEGT. Trimming pared 0 bases from V and 6 bases from J, leaving 12 bases between. The CDR3 runs to 14 residues. The CDR3 DNA is TGTGCCAGCAGTGAAGCGGGCAGGTCGGGCGAGCAGTACTTC. Protein product: CASSEAGRSGEQYF.

The V gene is TRBV7-9, the J gene TRBJ2-1; D gene uncertain. The germline V and J ends were trimmed by 7 bases and 16 bases, with 20 bases remaining between them. The CDR3 loop spans 12 amino acids. The germline V gene encodes CDR1 SEHNR and CDR2 FQNEAQ (reference sequence). The CDR3 sequence: CASIAPSGTKFF. The CDR3 region has the DNA TGTGCCAGCATCGCCCCCTCCGGCACCAAATTCTTC.

This clone was seen only once. The CDR3 loop reads CASSVGGTGQETQYF. The CDR3 DNA reads TGTGCCAGCAGCGTAGGAGGGACAGGGCAAGAGACCCAGTACTTC. V gene TRBV9 combines with J gene TRBJ2-5; TRBD1 matches at 9 bases. The CDR3 sequence is 15 residues long. The V gene's germline CDR1 is SGDLS and CDR2 YYNGEE. V gave up 0 bases and J gave up 2 bases; unmatched junction bases: 2.

This clone was seen more than once but under ten times. The chain joins TRBV28 to TRBJ2-7; D unclear. The CDR3 is made up of 11 amino acids. Germline V CDR1 and CDR2: MDHEN, SYDVKM. The germline V and J ends were trimmed by 2 bases and 6 bases, with 5 bases remaining between them. CDR3 DNA sequence: TGTGCCAGCAGTTTAGGGTTCGAGCAGTACTTC. Encoded protein: CASSLGFEQYF.

The gene calls are TRBV27 and TRBJ2-7; D is possibly TRBD1 (6 bases). V was trimmed by 4 bases and J by 2 bases, leaving 15 bases between them. CDR3 length equals 15 residues. Germline loops: CDR1 MNHEY, CDR2 SMNVEV (reference sequence). CDR3 residues: CASSSRTVHPYEQYF. The CDR3 region has the DNA TGTGCCAGCAGTTCCCGGACAGTCCATCCCTACGAGCAGTACTTC.